The present entry profiles one T cell receptor beta chain with its context. The antigen is unknown. This sample is part of a study of cytomegalovirus exposure and HLA in healthy donors. Study context: The 90 to 150 validation repertoires, a later analysis reported, used the same platform as the 650 to 800 repertoires from the first cohort.

The method was immunoSEQ multiplex PCR; TCRdb's version includes in-frame clones alone and lacks a portion of them. In the table there are about 120,000 clones, 85% to 90% of which are singletons. Study results and caveats: Cytomegalovirus-associated status was assigned to about 160 TCR beta chains. According to a subsequent analysis, TCR clusters identified in the first cohort showed a tendency to co-occur across the 120 or so validation repertoires. TCR sequences were mostly rare, though some public TCRs occurred in many donors.

Material for sequencing was PBMCs. This clonotype was sampled from a woman aged 30 to 39 in good health and CMV-seronegative.

Written as DNA, the CDR3 is TGTGCCAGCAGCATTCGGGGCCACAGGGGGCCTTCCGAGCAGTACTTC. Translating it yields CASSIRGHRGPSEQYF. This rearrangement joins TRBV27 to TRBJ2-7, with 9 bases aligning to TRBD1. The CDR3 has 16 residues. V lost 6 bases, J lost 6 bases, and 15 bases stayed unmatched. CDR1 is MNHEY and CDR2 is SMNVEV in the germline V gene (reference sequence).